This entry features one T cell receptor (beta chain) sequence. Its antigen is still unknown. The data are from a study of beta chain features in type 1 diabetes. As every portion of the isolated RNA was reverse transcribed, the sequencing read expressed TCRB transcripts. TCRdb keeps only in-frame clones here, not all; method: immunoSEQ multiplex PCR. This table has 400,000 to 600,000 clones, approximately 30% appearing once. The CDR3 has 13 residues. V shed 5 bases and J shed 9 bases, with 14 bases lying between them. Germline CDR1 and CDR2: SGHTA and FQGNSA. Study results and limitations: Among patients, naive, central memory and Treg TCRB repertoires appeared more similar than among healthy donors.

This rearrangement joins TRBV7-2 to TRBJ2-1; no reliable D call. The origin of this receptor is a young man in good health. What was sequenced was naive CD4+ T cells from blood. The CDR3 spells CASSQDPSGEQFF. The DNA of the CDR3 is TGTGCCAGCAGCCAAGACCCCAGTGGTGAGCAGTTCTTC.